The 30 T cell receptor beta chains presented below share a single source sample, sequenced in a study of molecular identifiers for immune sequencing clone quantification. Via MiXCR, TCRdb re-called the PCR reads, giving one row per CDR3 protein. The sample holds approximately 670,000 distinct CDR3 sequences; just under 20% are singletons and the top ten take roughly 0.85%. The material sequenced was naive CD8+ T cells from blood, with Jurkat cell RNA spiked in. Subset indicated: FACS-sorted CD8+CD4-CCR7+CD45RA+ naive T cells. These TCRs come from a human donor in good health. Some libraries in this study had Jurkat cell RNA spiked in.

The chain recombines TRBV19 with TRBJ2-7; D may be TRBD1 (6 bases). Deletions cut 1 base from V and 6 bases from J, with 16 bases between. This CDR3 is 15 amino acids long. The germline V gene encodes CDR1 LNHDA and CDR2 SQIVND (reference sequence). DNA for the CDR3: TGTGCCAGTAGTATAGGAAGCAGGGGCCTTTCCGAGCAGTACTTC. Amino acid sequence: CASSIGSRGLSEQYF.

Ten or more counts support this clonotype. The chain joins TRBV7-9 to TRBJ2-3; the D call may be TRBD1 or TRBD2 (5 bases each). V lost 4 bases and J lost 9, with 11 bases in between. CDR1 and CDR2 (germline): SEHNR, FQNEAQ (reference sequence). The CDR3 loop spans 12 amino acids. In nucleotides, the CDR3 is TGTGCCAGCAGCTCGGGACCGGCCACGCAGTATTTT. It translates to CASSSGPATQYF.

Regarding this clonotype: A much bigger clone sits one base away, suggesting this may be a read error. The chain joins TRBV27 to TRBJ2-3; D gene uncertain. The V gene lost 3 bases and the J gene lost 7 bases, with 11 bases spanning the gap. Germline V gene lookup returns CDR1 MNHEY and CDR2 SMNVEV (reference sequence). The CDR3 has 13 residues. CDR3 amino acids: CASSLLGKHTQYF. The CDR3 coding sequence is TGTGCCAGCAGTTTGCTAGGAAAGCATACGCAGTATTTT.

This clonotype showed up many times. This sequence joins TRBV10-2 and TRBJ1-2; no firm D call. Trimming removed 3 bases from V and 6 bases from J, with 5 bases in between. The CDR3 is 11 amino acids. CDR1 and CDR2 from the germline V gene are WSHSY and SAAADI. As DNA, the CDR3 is TGCGCCAGCAGTGAAGGGCATGGCTACACCTTC. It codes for CASSEGHGYTF.

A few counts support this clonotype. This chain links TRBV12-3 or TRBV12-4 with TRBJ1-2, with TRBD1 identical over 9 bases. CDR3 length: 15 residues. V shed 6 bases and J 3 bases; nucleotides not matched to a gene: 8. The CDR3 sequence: CASRTGTGFYYGYTF. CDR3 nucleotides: TGTGCCAGCAGAACCGGGACAGGGTTTTACTATGGCTACACCTTC.

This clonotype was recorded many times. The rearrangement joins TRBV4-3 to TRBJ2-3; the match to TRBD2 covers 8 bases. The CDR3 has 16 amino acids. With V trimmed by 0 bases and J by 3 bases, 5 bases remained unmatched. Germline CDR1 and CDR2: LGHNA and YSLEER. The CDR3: CASSQDTAGATDTQYF. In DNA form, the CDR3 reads TGCGCCAGCAGCCAAGATACAGCGGGGGCTACAGATACGCAGTATTTT.

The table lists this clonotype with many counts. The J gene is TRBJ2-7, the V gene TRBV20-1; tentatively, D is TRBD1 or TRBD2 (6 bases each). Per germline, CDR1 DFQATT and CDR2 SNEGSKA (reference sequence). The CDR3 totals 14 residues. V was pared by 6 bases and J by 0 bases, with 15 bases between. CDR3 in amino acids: CSALGGFLSYEQYF. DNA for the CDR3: TGCAGTGCGTTAGGGGGGTTTCTCTCCTACGAGCAGTACTTC.

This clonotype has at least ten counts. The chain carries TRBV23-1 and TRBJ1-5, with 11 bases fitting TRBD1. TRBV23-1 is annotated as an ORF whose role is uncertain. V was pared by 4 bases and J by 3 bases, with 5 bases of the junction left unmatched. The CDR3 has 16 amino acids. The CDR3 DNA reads TGCGCCAGCAGTCCGTCGGACAGGGGGCCCAATCAGCCCCAGCATTTT. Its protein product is CASSPSDRGPNQPQHF.

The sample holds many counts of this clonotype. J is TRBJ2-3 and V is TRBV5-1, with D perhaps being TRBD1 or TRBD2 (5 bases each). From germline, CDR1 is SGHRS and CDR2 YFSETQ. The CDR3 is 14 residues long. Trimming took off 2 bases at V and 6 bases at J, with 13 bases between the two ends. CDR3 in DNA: TGCGCCAGCAGCTTCCTGGGGGTCCTCGATACGCAGTATTTT. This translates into CASSFLGVLDTQYF. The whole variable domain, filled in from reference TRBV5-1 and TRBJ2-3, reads KAGVTQTPRYLIKTRGQQVTLSCSPISGHRSVSWYQQTPGQGLQFLFEYFSETQRNKGNFPGRFSGRQFSNSRSEMNVSTLELGDSALYLCASSFLGVLDTQYFGPGTRLTVL.

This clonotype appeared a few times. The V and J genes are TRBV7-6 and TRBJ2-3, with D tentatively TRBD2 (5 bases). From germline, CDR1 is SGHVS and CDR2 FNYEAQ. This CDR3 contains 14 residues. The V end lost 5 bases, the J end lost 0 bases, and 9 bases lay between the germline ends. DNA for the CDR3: TGTGCCAGCAGCGGACTGTTTAGCACAGATACGCAGTATTTT. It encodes CASSGLFSTDTQYF.

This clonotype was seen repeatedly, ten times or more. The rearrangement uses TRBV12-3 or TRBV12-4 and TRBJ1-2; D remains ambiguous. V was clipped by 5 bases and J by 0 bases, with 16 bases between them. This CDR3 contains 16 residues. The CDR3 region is CASSPKGARANYGYTF. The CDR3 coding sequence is TGTGCCAGCAGTCCAAAGGGCGCAAGAGCTAACTATGGCTACACCTTC.

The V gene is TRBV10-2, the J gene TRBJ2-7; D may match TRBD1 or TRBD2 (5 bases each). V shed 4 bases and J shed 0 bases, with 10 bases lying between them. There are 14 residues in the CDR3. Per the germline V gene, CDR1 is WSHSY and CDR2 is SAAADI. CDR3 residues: CASSASGHSYEQYF. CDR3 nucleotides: TGCGCCAGCAGTGCGTCGGGGCACTCCTACGAGCAGTACTTC.

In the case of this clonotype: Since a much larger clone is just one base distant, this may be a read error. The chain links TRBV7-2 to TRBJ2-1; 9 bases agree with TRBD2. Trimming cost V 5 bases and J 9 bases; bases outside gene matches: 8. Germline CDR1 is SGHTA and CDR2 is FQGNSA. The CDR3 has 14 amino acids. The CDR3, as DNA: TGTGCCAGCAGCGTACCGGGACTAGCCTGTGAGCAGTTCTTC. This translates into CASSVPGLACEQFF.

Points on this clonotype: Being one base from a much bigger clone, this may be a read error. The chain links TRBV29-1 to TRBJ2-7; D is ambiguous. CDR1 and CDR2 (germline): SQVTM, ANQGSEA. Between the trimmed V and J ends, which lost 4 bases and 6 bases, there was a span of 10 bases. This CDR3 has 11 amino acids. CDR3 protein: CSVAYRGEQYF. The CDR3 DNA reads TGCAGCGTTGCGTACCGCGGCGAGCAGTACTTC.

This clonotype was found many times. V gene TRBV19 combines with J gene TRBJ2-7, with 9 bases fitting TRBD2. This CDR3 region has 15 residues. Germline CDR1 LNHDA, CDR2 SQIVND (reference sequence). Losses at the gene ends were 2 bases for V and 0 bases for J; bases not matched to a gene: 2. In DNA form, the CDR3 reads TGTGCCAGTAGTATATCTAGCGGGGTCTCCTACGAGCAGTACTTC. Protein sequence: CASSISSGVSYEQYF.

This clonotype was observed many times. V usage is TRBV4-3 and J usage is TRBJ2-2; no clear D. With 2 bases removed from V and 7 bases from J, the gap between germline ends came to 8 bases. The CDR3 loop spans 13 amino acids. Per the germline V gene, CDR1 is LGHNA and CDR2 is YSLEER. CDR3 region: CASSQTSSGELFF. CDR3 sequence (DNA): TGCGCCAGCAGCCAAACTTCTAGCGGGGAGCTGTTTTTT.

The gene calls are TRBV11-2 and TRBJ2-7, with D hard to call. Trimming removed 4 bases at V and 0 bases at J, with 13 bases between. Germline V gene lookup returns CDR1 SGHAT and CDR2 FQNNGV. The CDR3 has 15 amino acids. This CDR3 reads CASSWYGSGSYEQYF. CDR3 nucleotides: TGTGCCAGCAGCTGGTATGGATCCGGCTCCTACGAGCAGTACTTC.

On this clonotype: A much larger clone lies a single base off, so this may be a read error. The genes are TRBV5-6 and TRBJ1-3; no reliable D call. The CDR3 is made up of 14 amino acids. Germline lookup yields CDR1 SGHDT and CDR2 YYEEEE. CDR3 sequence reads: CAGSIEEAGNTIYF. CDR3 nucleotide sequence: TGTGCCGGCAGCATTGAAGAGGCTGGAAACACCATATATTTT.

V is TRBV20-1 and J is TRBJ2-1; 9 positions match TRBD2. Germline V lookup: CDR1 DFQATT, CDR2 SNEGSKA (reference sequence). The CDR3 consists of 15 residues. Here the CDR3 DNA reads TGCAGCGCGAGGGGTAGCGGGAGCTCCTACAATGAGCAGTTCTTC. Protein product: CSARGSGSSYNEQFF.

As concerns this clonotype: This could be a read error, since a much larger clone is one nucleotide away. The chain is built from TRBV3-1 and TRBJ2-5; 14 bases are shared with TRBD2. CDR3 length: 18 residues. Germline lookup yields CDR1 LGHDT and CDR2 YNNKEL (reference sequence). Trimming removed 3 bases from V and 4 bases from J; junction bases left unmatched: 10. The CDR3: CASSHGLAGGSRGETQYF. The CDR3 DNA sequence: TGTGCCAGCAGCCATGGACTAGCGGGAGGCTCCAGGGGAGAGACCCAGTACTTC.

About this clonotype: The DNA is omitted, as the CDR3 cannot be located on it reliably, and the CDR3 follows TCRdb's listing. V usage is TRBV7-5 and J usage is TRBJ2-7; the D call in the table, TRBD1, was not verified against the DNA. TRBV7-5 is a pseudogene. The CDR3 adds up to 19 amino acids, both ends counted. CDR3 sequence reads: CISVPEADPGTGAGNEQYF.

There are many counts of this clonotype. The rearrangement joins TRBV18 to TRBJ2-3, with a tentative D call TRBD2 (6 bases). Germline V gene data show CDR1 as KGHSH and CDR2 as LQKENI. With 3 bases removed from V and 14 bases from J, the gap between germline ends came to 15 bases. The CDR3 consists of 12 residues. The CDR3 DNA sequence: TGTGCCAGCTCACCGGACGCTAGCGAGCTGTATTTT. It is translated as CASSPDASELYF. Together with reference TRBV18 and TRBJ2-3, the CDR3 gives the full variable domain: NAGVMQNPRHLVRRRGQEARLRCSPMKGHSHVYWYRQLPEEGLKFMVYLQKENIIDESGMPKERFSAEFPKEGPSILRIQQVVRGDSAAYFCASSPDASELYFGPGTRLTVL.

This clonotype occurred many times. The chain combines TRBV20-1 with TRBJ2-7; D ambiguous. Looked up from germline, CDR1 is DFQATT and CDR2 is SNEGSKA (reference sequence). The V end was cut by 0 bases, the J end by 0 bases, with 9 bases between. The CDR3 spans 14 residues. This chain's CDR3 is CSAREVTGSYEQYF. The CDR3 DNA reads TGCAGTGCTAGAGAGGTGACTGGCTCCTACGAGCAGTACTTC.

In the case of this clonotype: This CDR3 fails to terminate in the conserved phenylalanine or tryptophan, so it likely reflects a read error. In DNA form, the CDR3 reads TGTGCCAGTAGTATTAGCCTGAACACTGAAGCTTTCTCT. This sequence encodes CASSISLNTEAFS. The chain links TRBV19 to TRBJ1-1; D gene ambiguous. Germline CDR1 is LNHDA and CDR2 is SQIVND (reference sequence). V lost 3 bases, J lost 0 bases, and 5 bases lay in between. This CDR3 spans 13 amino acids.

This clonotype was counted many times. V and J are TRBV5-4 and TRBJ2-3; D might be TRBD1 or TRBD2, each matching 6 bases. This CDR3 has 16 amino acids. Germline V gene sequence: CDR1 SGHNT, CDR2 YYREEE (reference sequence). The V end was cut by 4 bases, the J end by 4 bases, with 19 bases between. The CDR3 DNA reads TGTGCCAGCAGCGCGGGTGTGGAGGGGGTGGCAGATACGCAGTATTTT. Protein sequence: CASSAGVEGVADTQYF.

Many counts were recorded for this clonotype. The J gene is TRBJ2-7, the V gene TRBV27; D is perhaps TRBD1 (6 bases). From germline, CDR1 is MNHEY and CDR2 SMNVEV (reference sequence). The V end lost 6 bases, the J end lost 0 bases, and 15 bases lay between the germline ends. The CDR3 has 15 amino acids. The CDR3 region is CASSPRDKSSYEQYF. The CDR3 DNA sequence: TGTGCCAGCAGCCCCAGGGACAAGAGCTCCTACGAGCAGTACTTC.

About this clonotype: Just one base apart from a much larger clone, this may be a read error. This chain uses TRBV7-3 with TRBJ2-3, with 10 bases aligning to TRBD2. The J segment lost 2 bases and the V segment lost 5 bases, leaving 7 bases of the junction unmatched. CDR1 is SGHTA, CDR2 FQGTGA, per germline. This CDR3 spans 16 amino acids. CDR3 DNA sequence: TGTGCCAGCAGCCCCCCTAGCGGGAGCCCCACAGATACGCAGTATTTT. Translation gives CASSPPSGSPTDTQYF.

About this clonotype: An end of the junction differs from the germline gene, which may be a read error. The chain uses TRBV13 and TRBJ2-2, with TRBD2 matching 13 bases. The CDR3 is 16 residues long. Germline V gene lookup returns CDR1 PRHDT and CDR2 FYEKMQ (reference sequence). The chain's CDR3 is CACSYGLAGDTGELFF. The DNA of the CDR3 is TGTGCCTGCAGCTACGGACTAGCGGGAGATACCGGGGAGCTGTTTTTT.

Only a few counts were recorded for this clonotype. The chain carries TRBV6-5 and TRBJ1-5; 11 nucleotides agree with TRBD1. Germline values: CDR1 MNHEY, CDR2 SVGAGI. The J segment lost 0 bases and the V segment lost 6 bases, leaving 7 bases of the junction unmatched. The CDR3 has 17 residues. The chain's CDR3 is CASRKDRGPYSNQPQHF. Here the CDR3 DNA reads TGTGCCAGCAGAAAGGACAGGGGGCCCTATAGCAATCAGCCCCAGCATTTT.

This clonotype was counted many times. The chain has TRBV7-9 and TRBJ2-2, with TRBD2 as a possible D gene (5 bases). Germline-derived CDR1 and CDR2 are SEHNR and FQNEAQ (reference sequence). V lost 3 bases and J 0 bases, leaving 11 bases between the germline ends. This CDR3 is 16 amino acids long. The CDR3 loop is CASSFASLANTGELFF. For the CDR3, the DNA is TGTGCCAGCAGCTTCGCTAGCCTCGCGAACACCGGGGAGCTGTTTTTT.